This TCR beta chain was captured in a study of shared clonotypes between healthy human individuals. Study-wide findings and caveats: Sequencing depth was a factor that was expected to affect clonotype sharing among donors. Larger richness was generally estimated for naive than memory subsets. Between a handful of donors, naive CD4 clonotypes were shared at a level of approximately 5%. The generation probabilities recorded for non-shared clonotypes fell below those of clonotypes shared by all four donors.

A note on this clone: Its antigen is not known.

The CDR3 totals 15 residues. CDR1 is SGHRS, CDR2 YFSETQ, per germline. V lost 1 base and J lost 6, with 17 bases in between. Repertoires were generated with immunoSEQ multiplex PCR, while TCRdb's copy carries only in-frame clones and drops some. In the table there are about 2.4 million clones, around 90% of which are singletons. Sequencing used naive CD4+ T cells sorted from blood. Described subset: CD45RA+ positively selected. The TCR sequence derives from a man younger than 35 in good health. The chain couples TRBV5-1 to TRBJ2-7, with D perhaps TRBD1 or TRBD2 (6 bases each). CDR3 DNA sequence: TGCGCCAGCAGCTTGAGGGGGGCAGCGAGCGCCGAGCAGTACTTC. It yields the protein CASSLRGAASAEQYF.